This is a list of T cell receptor beta chains from one sample in a study of early T cells in non-severe SARS-CoV-2 infection. Each CDR3 protein gets one entry after TCRdb re-called the 5' RACE reads with MiXCR. The table has 80,000 or so distinct CDR3 sequences, around 5.6% seen once. The sequenced sample was whole blood. The source of these receptors is an adult who was a healthcare worker with PCR-confirmed SARS-CoV-2 infection or an uninfected control (not recorded which). CDR3s include the opening cysteine and the closing phenylalanine or tryptophan. D genes are given only for firm matches. Rows may omit the clone size; those that give it use once, few, many or a size class.

clone size	D gene	V gene	J gene	CDR3 length	CDR3 protein	CDR3 DNA
many	-	TRBV25-1	TRBJ1-6	14	CASSDAGANSPLHF	TGTGCCAGCAGTGATGCCGGGGCTAATTCACCCCTCCACTTT
-	TRBD2	TRBV20-1	TRBJ2-7	15	CSADPGLAGTYEQYF	TGCAGTGCTGACCCGGGACTAGCGGGAACCTACGAGCAGTACTTC
-	-	TRBV4-1	TRBJ2-5	16	CASSQEVSTGSGTQYF	TGCGCCAGCAGCCAAGAAGTTTCTACGGGATCCGGAACCCAGTACTTC
few	-	TRBV15	TRBJ2-1	19	CATSRDSRGTGTTYNEQFF	TGTGCCACCAGCAGAGATAGTAGGGGAACAGGGACGACCTACAATGAGCAGTTCTTC
-	-	TRBV6-5	TRBJ2-1	17	CASRPDSGEPSYNEQFF	TGTGCCAGCAGGCCGGACAGCGGGGAGCCCTCCTACAATGAGCAGTTCTTC
few	-	TRBV7-9	TRBJ1-1	15	CASSLAAGSPTEAFF	TGTGCCAGCAGCTTAGCAGCCGGGTCCCCCACTGAAGCTTTCTTT
-	-	TRBV14	TRBJ2-1	12	CASSQVNVEQFF	TGTGCCAGCAGCCAAGTTAACGTTGAGCAGTTCTTC
many	-	TRBV29-1	TRBJ2-1	15	CSVEEGVGWRNEQFF	TGCAGCGTTGAAGAAGGAGTGGGATGGCGCAATGAGCAGTTCTTC
many	TRBD2	TRBV6-5	TRBJ2-1	12	CASSPRGTTQFF	TGTGCCAGCTCCCCTAGAGGGACTACGCAGTTCTTC
few	TRBD2	TRBV11-2	TRBJ2-3	16	CASSLTSGSRTDTQYF	TGTGCCAGCAGCTTGACTAGCGGGAGTAGGACAGATACGCAGTATTTT
many	TRBD1	TRBV19	TRBJ2-7	14	CASRPGQGLYEQYF	TGTGCCAGTAGACCCGGACAGGGACTCTACGAGCAGTACTTC
many	-	TRBV21-1	TRBJ2-7	14	CASGLTGVLYEQYF	TGTGCCAGCGGCCTGACAGGGGTGTTATACGAGCAGTACTTC
many	-	TRBV5-1	TRBJ2-1	14	CASSLDTSYNEQFF	TGCGCCAGCAGCTTGGACACCTCCTACAATGAGCAGTTCTTC
many	-	TRBV25-1	TRBJ2-7	14	CASSPAPSTYEQYF	TGTGCCAGCAGCCCGGCCCCCTCCACCTACGAGCAGTACTTC
few	TRBD1	TRBV25-1	TRBJ2-3	16	CASSKTGTGSWDTQYF	TGTGCCAGCAGTAAAACCGGGACAGGGTCCTGGGATACGCAGTATTTT
many	TRBD1	TRBV6-4	TRBJ2-1	16	CASSPDVTGSYNEQFF	TGTGCCAGCAGCCCTGACGTGACAGGGAGCTACAATGAGCAGTTCTTC
few	TRBD1	TRBV5-1	TRBJ2-7	14	CASTIPGQSYEQYF	TGCGCCAGCACTATCCCGGGACAGTCCTACGAGCAGTACTTC